Listed here are 29 T cell receptor beta chains from one sample, sequenced in a study of shared clonotypes between healthy human individuals. Assay: immunoSEQ multiplex PCR; the TCRdb copy retains only in-frame clones and omits some. The sample has around 1,100,000 clones, approximately 75% seen once. Specimen: memory CD4+ T cells from PBMCs. Indicated subset: CD45RA-negative fraction. All receptors come from a man aged 18 to 30 in good health. Some clones in this sample may be carry-over from other donors' samples.

This clone was seen ten or more times. V is TRBV28 and J is TRBJ1-5; D gene uncertain. CDR3 length: 13 amino acids. Germline V lookup: CDR1 MDHEN, CDR2 SYDVKM. The V gene lost 6 bases and the J gene lost 0 bases, with 6 bases spanning the gap. CDR3 sequence: CASRSYSNQPQHF. DNA of the CDR3: TGTGCCAGCAGGTCATATAGCAATCAGCCCCAGCATTTT.

J is TRBJ2-7 and V is TRBV27, with unresolved D. Trimming took off 0 bases at V and 3 bases at J, with 9 bases between the two ends. The germline CDR1 and CDR2 sequences are MNHEY and SMNVEV (reference sequence). The CDR3 loop spans 14 amino acids. In DNA form, the CDR3 reads TGTGCCAGCAGTTTATCGCGGTTCAGCTACGAGCAGTACTTC. It is translated as CASSLSRFSYEQYF.

The chain combines TRBV28 with TRBJ1-5; D might be TRBD1 (6 bases). Trimming removed 1 base at V and 3 bases at J, with 13 bases between. This CDR3 is 16 amino acids long. Germline V gene sequence: CDR1 MDHEN, CDR2 SYDVKM. CDR3 nucleotide sequence: TGTGCCAGCAGTTTATTACGAGGGGGGAACAATCAGCCCCAGCATTTT. Amino acid sequence: CASSLLRGGNNQPQHF.

This chain links TRBV18 with TRBJ1-4; 7 bases are a match to TRBD1. This CDR3 spans 15 amino acids. Germline V lookup: CDR1 KGHSH, CDR2 LQKENI. The junction had 7 bases not matched to a gene; V was cut back by 3 bases and J by 6 bases. The CDR3 DNA sequence: TGTGCCAGCTCACCGAACAGACAGGGTGATGAAAAACTGTTTTTT. Translating gives CASSPNRQGDEKLFF.

The CDR3 reads CASSLGRGYSYEQYF. The CDR3 DNA sequence: TGTGCCAGCAGCTTAGGCAGGGGGTACTCCTACGAGCAGTACTTC. The gene calls are TRBV7-2 and TRBJ2-7; the match to TRBD1 covers 7 bases. Germline V gene lookup returns CDR1 SGHTA and CDR2 FQGNSA. Trimming cost V 1 base and J 0 bases; bases outside gene matches: 3. The CDR3 is made up of 15 amino acids.

This clone was recorded once. J is TRBJ2-7 and V is TRBV6-5; no definite D call. The CDR3 spans 14 residues. Germline-derived CDR1 and CDR2 are MNHEY and SVGAGI. The ends were cut back, 8 bases at V and 2 bases at J, with 16 bases in the middle. In DNA, the CDR3 is TGTGCCAGCCTTACGTCCGCCTCTCCCTACGAGCAGTACTTC. This encodes CASLTSASPYEQYF.

The chain couples TRBV9 to TRBJ2-6; TRBD2 is a possible D gene (5 bases). The germline V gene encodes CDR1 SGDLS and CDR2 YYNGEE. V was clipped by 3 bases and J by 4 bases, with 14 bases between them. The CDR3 has 16 amino acids. As DNA, the CDR3 is TGTGCCAGCAGCGGAGCGGTTGAGACCGGGGCCAACGTCCTGACTTTC. As protein: CASSGAVETGANVLTF.

The rearrangement uses TRBV4-1 and TRBJ1-4; 7 positions agree with TRBD1. CDR3 length: 20 amino acids. The V gene end was trimmed by 1 base and the J gene end by 0 bases; junction bases not matched to a gene: 14. In germline, CDR1 is MGHRA, CDR2 YSYEKL. CDR3 sequence reads: CASSQGFRGATYATNEKLFF. The CDR3 region has the DNA TGCGCCAGCAGCCAAGGGTTCAGGGGGGCGACGTATGCAACTAATGAAAAACTGTTTTTT.

The V gene is TRBV7-8, the J gene TRBJ1-3; D gene ambiguous. From germline, CDR1 is SGHVS and CDR2 FQNEAQ. V lost 5 bases and J 4 bases, leaving 9 bases between the germline ends. CDR3 length: 13 residues. The CDR3 here is CASSPLVGNTIYF. Here the CDR3 DNA reads TGTGCCAGCAGCCCTTTGGTCGGAAACACCATATATTTT.

The rearrangement links TRBV19 to TRBJ2-1, with D unclear. Per germline, CDR1 LNHDA and CDR2 SQIVND (reference sequence). This CDR3 spans 14 amino acids. V was shortened by 3 bases and J by 5 bases, with 11 bases between the two germline ends. The CDR3 here is CASSIYSVNNEQFF. DNA of the CDR3: TGTGCCAGTAGTATTTATTCAGTTAACAATGAGCAGTTCTTC.

A remark on this clone: Distinct nucleotide sequences in the sample also encode this CDR3. The J gene is TRBJ2-7, the V gene TRBV18; possibly TRBD2 for D (5 bases). This CDR3 region has 15 residues. Germline CDR1 KGHSH, CDR2 LQKENI. V was clipped by 5 bases and J by 0 bases, with 14 bases between them. CDR3 sequence: CASSYTYRDSYEQYF. The CDR3 DNA sequence: TGTGCCAGCTCATATACATACCGGGACTCCTACGAGCAGTACTTC.

This clone was found a few times. The CDR3 region is CASSLVAGYQPQHF. For the CDR3, the DNA is TGTGCCAGCAGCTTAGTCGCAGGTTATCAGCCCCAGCATTTT. This chain links TRBV7-2 with TRBJ1-5; D gene ambiguous. Trimming pared 1 base from V and 5 bases from J, leaving 9 bases between. Germline loops: CDR1 SGHTA, CDR2 FQGNSA. The CDR3 is 14 residues long. The whole variable domain, remainder taken from reference TRBV7-2 and TRBJ1-5, is GAGVSQSPSNKVTEKGKDVELRCDPISGHTALYWYRQSLGQGLEFLIYFQGNSAPDKSGLPSDRFSAERTGGSVSTLTIQRTQQEDSAVYLCASSLVAGYQPQHFGDGTRLSIL.

The rearrangement joins TRBV2 to TRBJ2-7; 10 bases agree with TRBD1. The CDR3 loop spans 15 amino acids. Germline loops: CDR1 SNHLY, CDR2 FYNNEI. The V and J ends lost 4 bases and 3 bases, in that order; junction bases with no gene match: 6. The CDR3 DNA follows: TGTGCCAGCAGTGCTTCGCGGACAGGGGGCTACGAGCAGTACTTC. Protein sequence: CASSASRTGGYEQYF.

The chain has TRBV28 and TRBJ1-1; 10 nucleotides line up with TRBD1. The germline gives CDR1 MDHEN, CDR2 SYDVKM. The CDR3 runs 13 residues. Trimming at V came to 9 bases and at J to 5 bases, leaving 6 bases not matched to a gene. The CDR3 is CASLGQGGTEAFF. The CDR3 DNA reads as TGTGCCAGTCTTGGACAGGGGGGAACTGAAGCTTTCTTT.

This chain connects TRBV19 to TRBJ2-7, with D tentatively TRBD1 (6 bases). The CDR3 is 14 amino acids. CDR1 LNHDA and CDR2 SQIVND come from the germline V gene (reference sequence). Trimming left V 3 bases short and J 2 bases short, with 11 bases between. CDR3 nucleotides: TGTGCCAGTAGTATGGGACACCAGGCCTACGAGCAGTACTTC. As protein: CASSMGHQAYEQYF.

The chain uses TRBV6-6 and TRBJ2-1; 12 nucleotides align to TRBD2. This CDR3 has 12 residues. CDR1 MNHNY and CDR2 SVGAGI come from the germline V gene (reference sequence). J lost 15 bases, V lost 5 bases, and 5 bases had no gene match. CDR3 nucleotide sequence: TGTGCCAGCAGTCAGACTAGCGGGAGACCGTTCTTC. Translated, it gives CASSQTSGRPFF.

The table lists this clone with a count of one. The CDR3: CASSASGDGREKLFF. DNA for the CDR3: TGTGCCAGCAGCGCCTCCGGGGACGGGCGGGAAAAACTGTTTTTT. The V call is TRBV27, the J call TRBJ1-4, with TRBD1 as a possible D gene (5 bases). V lost 6 bases to trimming and J lost 8 bases, with 19 bases between them. This CDR3 is built from 15 residues. Germline CDR1 reads MNHEY; CDR2 reads SMNVEV (reference sequence).

This chain joins TRBV4-1 and TRBJ1-5; 9 bases align to TRBD1. With 3 bases clipped from V and 5 bases from J, the junction kept 2 bases outside the gene matches. From germline, CDR1 is MGHRA and CDR2 YSYEKL. CDR3 length: 14 residues. CDR3: CASSQDRGYQPQHF. The CDR3 nucleotides are TGCGCCAGCAGCCAGGACAGGGGCTATCAGCCCCAGCATTTT.

This clone was observed a single time. The chain links TRBV6-4 to TRBJ1-3, with TRBD1 identical over 7 bases. CDR3 size: 18 residues. The germline gives CDR1 MRHNA, CDR2 SNTAGT. Trimming cost V 4 bases and J 0 bases; bases outside gene matches: 12. The CDR3 coding sequence is TGTGCCAGCAGTGTATCGGGACAGCAGAAACCCTCTGGAAACACCATATATTTT. Its translation: CASSVSGQQKPSGNTIYF.

V is TRBV4-2 and J is TRBJ2-3, with TRBD1 as a possible D gene (6 bases). The ends were cut back, 0 bases at V and 2 bases at J, with 15 bases in the middle. CDR1 LGHNA and CDR2 YNFKEQ come from the germline V gene. The CDR3 has 17 residues. This chain's CDR3 is CASSQDLGRGLTDTQYF. The CDR3 bases are TGTGCCAGCAGCCAAGATCTAGGCAGGGGCCTCACAGATACGCAGTATTTT.

This sequence joins TRBV15 and TRBJ2-5; TRBD2 aligns across 14 bases. The end of the DNA is better explained by TRBJ2-7, so the J call may be wrong. This CDR3 is built from 18 residues. Germline CDR1 is LNHNV and CDR2 is YYDKDF (reference sequence). CDR3 nucleotides: TGTGCCACCAGCACTTGGGGGACTAGCGGGAGACACTCCTACGAGCAGTACTTC. Translation: CATSTWGTSGRHSYEQYF.

The J gene is TRBJ2-5, the V gene TRBV11-3; 8 bases map to TRBD1. Germline V gives CDR1 SGHNT, CDR2 YENEEA. V shed 5 bases, J shed 1 base, and the junction held 9 bases outside the gene matches. CDR3 size: 16 residues. The CDR3 sequence is CASSATGTGLQETQYF. CDR3 DNA: TGTGCCAGCAGCGCGACCGGGACAGGCCTCCAAGAGACCCAGTACTTC.

A note on this clone: This may arise from a read error, as a much more abundant clone is one base away. This chain joins TRBV30 and TRBJ2-5; 10 positions agree with TRBD2. Trimming removed 4 bases from V and 7 bases from J; junction bases left unmatched: 9. The CDR3 is 14 residues long. CDR1 and CDR2 (germline): GTSNPN, SVGIG (reference sequence). CDR3 in DNA: TGTGCCTGGAATCTAGCGGGAGCAGAGGGGACCCAGTACTTC. Its translation is CAWNLAGAEGTQYF.

Turning to this clone: This CDR3 is also generated by other DNA sequences in the sample. V usage is TRBV5-1 and J usage is TRBJ2-3; D remains ambiguous. This CDR3 is 15 amino acids long. Germline lookup yields CDR1 SGHRS and CDR2 YFSETQ. Trimming cost V 0 bases and J 0 bases, with 8 bases left between them. The CDR3 here is CASSLGSPSTDTQYF. The CDR3 DNA follows: TGCGCCAGCAGCTTGGGCTCACCCAGCACAGATACGCAGTATTTT.

The chain joins TRBV19 to TRBJ1-5, with TRBD1 as a possible D gene (5 bases). The length of the CDR3 is 15 residues. The V gene lost 3 bases and the J gene lost 2 bases, with 11 bases spanning the gap. CDR1 is LNHDA, CDR2 SQIVND, per germline (reference sequence). In DNA, the CDR3 is TGTGCCAGTAGTATCCCGGGGGACCGCAATCAGCCCCAGCATTTT. Translating gives CASSIPGDRNQPQHF.

This chain links TRBV15 with TRBJ1-1; TRBD1 agrees at 7 bases. The CDR3 totals 14 residues. The V and J ends lost 3 bases and 6 bases, in that order; junction bases with no gene match: 7. The germline V gene has CDR1 LNHNV and CDR2 YYDKDF (reference sequence). The CDR3 DNA sequence: TGTGCCACCAGCAGGACAGGGAGGGCAGCTGAAGCTTTCTTT. Protein: CATSRTGRAAEAFF.

The CDR3 loop reads CASSFRQFNQPQHF. As DNA, the CDR3 is TGTGCCAGCAGCTTTAGACAGTTCAATCAGCCCCAGCATTTT. The chain couples TRBV7-2 to TRBJ1-5, with D possibly being TRBD1 (5 bases). V gave up 3 bases and J gave up 3 bases, with 9 bases separating them. The CDR3 runs to 14 residues. Germline assignment: CDR1 SGHTA and CDR2 FQGNSA.

The chain joins TRBV4-2 to TRBJ1-1; the D gene is possibly TRBD1 (6 bases). This CDR3 has 13 residues. Deletions cut 4 bases from V and 6 bases from J, with 12 bases between. Germline CDR1 LGHNA, CDR2 YNFKEQ. This CDR3 reads CASSLQGSPEAFF. The CDR3 DNA follows: TGTGCCAGCAGCCTACAGGGTTCCCCTGAAGCTTTCTTT.

The chain combines TRBV28 with TRBJ1-5; the D is unclear. CDR1 is MDHEN and CDR2 is SYDVKM in the germline V gene. With 3 bases removed from V and 0 bases from J, the gap between germline ends came to 9 bases. The CDR3 loop spans 15 amino acids. CDR3 sequence: CASSFSGNSNQPQHF. CDR3 in DNA: TGTGCCAGCAGTTTTTCTGGGAATAGCAATCAGCCCCAGCATTTT.